This T cell receptor (beta chain) is drawn from a study of shared T cell receptors in the human thymus. Repertoires were generated with immunoSEQ multiplex PCR, while TCRdb's copy carries only in-frame clones and drops some. Among approximately 660,000 clones, more than 75% were seen once, and the ten largest hold 0.01%. The junction had 7 bases not matched to a gene; V was cut back by 6 bases and J by 6 bases. The germline CDR1 and CDR2 sequences are MNHNS and SASEGT. CDR3 length equals 15 residues. The same specimen was also included in a second study, on human thymus T cells.

Sample: thymocytes. The receptor was isolated from a boy under three years old with a congenital heart defect. The chain recombines TRBV6-1 with TRBJ2-2; 10 bases fit TRBD2. The CDR3 region has the DNA TGTGCCAGCAGACCGGGACTAGCGTCCCCCGGGGAGCTGTTTTTT. The encoded protein is CASRPGLASPGELFF.